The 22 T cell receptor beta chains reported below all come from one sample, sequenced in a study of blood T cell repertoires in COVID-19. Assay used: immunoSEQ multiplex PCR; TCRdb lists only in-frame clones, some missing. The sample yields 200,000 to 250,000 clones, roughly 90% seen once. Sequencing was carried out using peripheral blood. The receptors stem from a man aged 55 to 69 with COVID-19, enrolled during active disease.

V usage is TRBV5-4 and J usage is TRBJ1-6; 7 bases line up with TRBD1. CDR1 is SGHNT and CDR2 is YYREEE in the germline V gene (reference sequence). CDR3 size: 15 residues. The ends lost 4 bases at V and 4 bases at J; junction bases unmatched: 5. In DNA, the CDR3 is TGTGCCAGCAGCATTGAACAGGGGTATAATTCACCCCTCCACTTT. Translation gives CASSIEQGYNSPLHF.

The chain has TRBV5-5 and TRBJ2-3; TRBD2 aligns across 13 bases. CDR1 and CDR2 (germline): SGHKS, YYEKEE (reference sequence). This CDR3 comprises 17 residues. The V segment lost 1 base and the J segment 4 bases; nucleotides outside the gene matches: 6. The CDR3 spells CASSLTSGGAYADTQYF. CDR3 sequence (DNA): TGTGCCAGCAGCTTGACTAGCGGGGGGGCCTATGCAGATACGCAGTATTTT.

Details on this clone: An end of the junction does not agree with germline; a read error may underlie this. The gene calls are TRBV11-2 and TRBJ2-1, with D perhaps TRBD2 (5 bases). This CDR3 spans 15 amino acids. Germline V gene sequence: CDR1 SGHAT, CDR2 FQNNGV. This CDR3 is CASSVDRGSYNEQFF. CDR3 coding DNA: TGTGCCAGCAGCGTAGACCGGGGCTCCTACAATGAGCAGTTCTTC.

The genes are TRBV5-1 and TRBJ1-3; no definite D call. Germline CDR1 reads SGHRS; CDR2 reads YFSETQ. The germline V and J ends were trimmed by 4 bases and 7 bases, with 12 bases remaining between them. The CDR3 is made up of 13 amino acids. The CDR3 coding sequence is TGCGCCAGCAGCCTGGGCCCCGAGAACACCATATATTTT. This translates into CASSLGPENTIYF.

The CDR3 DNA follows: TGTGCCAGCAGCGAAACGCAGTATACGCAGTATTTT. Protein: CASSETQYTQYF. The chain joins TRBV7-2 to TRBJ2-3, with no clear D. V was shortened by 5 bases and J by 7 bases, with 10 bases between the two germline ends. Germline CDR1 is SGHTA and CDR2 is FQGNSA. CDR3 length: 12 amino acids.

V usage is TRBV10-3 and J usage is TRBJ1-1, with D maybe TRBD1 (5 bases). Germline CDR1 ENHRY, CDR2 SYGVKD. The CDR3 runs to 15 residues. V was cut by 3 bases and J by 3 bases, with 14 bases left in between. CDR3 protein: CAISDQGGGDTEAFF. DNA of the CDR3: TGTGCCATCAGTGATCAGGGTGGGGGGGACACTGAAGCTTTCTTT.

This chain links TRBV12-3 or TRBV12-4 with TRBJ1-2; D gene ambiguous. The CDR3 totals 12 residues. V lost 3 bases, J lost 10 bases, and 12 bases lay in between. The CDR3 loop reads CASSLVLGSYTF. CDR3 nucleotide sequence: TGTGCCAGCAGTTTGGTCCTAGGCTCCTACACCTTC.

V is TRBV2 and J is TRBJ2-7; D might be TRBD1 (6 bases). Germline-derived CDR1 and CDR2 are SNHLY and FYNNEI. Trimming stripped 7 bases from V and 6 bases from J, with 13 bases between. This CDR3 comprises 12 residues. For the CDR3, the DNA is TGTGCCAGCACCGTAGGGGGTTCCGAGCAGTACTTC. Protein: CASTVGGSEQYF.

The CDR3 protein is CASSIQGFTYEQYF. The DNA of the CDR3 is TGTGCCAGTAGTATTCAGGGGTTTACCTACGAGCAGTACTTC. The chain carries TRBV19 and TRBJ2-7, with D tentatively TRBD1 (6 bases). The ends were cut back, 3 bases at V and 2 bases at J, with 11 bases in the middle. The CDR3 extends over 14 amino acids. CDR1 and CDR2 from the germline V gene are LNHDA and SQIVND (reference sequence).

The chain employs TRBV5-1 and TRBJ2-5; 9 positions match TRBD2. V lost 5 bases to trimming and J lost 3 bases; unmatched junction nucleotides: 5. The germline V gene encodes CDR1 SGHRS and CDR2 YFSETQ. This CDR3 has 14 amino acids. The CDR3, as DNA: TGCGCCAGCAGACCTAGCGGGGTCAAAGAGACCCAGTACTTC. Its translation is CASRPSGVKETQYF. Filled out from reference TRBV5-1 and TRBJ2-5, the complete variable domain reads KAGVTQTPRYLIKTRGQQVTLSCSPISGHRSVSWYQQTPGQGLQFLFEYFSETQRNKGNFPGRFSGRQFSNSRSEMNVSTLELGDSALYLCASRPSGVKETQYFGPGTRLLVL.

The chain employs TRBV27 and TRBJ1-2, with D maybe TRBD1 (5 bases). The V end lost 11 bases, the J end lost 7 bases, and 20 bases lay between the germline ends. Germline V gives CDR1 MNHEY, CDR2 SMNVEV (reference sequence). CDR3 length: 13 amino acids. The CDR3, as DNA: TGTGCCGGGCAGAGGGGAGGGGACTGTGGCTACACCTTC. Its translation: CAGQRGGDCGYTF.

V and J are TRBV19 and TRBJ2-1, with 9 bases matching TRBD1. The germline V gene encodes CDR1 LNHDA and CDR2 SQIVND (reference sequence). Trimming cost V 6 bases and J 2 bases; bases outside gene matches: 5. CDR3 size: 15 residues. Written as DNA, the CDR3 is TGTGCCAGTAGGCTGGACAGGGGTCCCTACAATGAGCAGTTCTTC. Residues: CASRLDRGPYNEQFF.

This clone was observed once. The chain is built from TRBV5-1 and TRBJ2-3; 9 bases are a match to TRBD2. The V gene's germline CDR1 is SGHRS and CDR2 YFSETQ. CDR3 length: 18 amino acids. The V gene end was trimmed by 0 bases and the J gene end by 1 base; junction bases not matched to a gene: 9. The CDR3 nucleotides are TGCGCCAGCAGCTTGGGACTAGCGGCCTCCGGAGGCACAGATACGCAGTATTTT. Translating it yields CASSLGLAASGGTDTQYF.

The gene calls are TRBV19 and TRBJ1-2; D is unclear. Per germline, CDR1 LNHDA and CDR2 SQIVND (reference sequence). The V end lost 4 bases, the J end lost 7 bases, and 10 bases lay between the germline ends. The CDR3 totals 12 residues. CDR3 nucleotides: TGTGCCAGTAGTAGCTGGAGTTCTGGCTACACCTTC. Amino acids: CASSSWSSGYTF. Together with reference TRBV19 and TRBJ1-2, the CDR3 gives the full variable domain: DGGITQSPKYLFRKEGQNVTLSCEQNLNHDAMYWYRQDPGQGLRLIYYSQIVNDFQKGDIAEGYSVSREKKESFPLTVTSAQKNPTAFYLCASSSWSSGYTFGSGTRLTVV.

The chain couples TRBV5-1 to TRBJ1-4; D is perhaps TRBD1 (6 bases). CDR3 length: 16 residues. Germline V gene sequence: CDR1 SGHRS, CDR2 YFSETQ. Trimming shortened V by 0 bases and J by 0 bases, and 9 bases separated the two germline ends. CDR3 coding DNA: TGCGCCAGCAGCTTGGTGGCAGGGGCAACTAATGAAAAACTGTTTTTT. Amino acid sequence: CASSLVAGATNEKLFF.

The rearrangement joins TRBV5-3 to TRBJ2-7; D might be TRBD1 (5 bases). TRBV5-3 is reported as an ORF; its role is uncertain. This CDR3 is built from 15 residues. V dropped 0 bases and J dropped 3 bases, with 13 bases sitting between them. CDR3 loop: CARSLVPPRDYEQYF. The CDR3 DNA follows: TGTGCCAGAAGCTTGGTTCCGCCCAGGGACTACGAGCAGTACTTC.

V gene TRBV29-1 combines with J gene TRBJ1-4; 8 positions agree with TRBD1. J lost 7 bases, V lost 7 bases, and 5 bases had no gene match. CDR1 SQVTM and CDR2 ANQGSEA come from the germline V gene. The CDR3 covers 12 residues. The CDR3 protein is CSGRTGSEKLFF. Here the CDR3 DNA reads TGCAGCGGGCGGACAGGGAGTGAAAAACTGTTTTTT.

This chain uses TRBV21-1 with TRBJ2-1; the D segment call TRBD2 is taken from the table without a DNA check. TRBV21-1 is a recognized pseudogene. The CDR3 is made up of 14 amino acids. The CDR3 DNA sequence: TGTGCCAGCCGGGGGAGGAAGGCAGGTAATGAGCAGTTCTTC. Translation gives CASRGRKAGNEQFF.

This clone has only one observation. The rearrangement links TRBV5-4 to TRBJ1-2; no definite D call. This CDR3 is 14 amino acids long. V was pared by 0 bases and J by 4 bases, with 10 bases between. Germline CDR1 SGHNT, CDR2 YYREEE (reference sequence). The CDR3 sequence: CASSLAEAGYGYTF. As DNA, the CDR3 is TGTGCCAGCAGCTTGGCGGAGGCAGGCTATGGCTACACCTTC.

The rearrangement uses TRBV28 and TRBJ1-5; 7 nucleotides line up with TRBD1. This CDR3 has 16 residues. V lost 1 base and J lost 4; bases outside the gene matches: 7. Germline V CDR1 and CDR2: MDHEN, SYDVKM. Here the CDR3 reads CASSLSSQQGNQPQHF. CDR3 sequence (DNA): TGTGCCAGCAGTTTATCAAGCCAACAGGGGAATCAGCCCCAGCATTTT.

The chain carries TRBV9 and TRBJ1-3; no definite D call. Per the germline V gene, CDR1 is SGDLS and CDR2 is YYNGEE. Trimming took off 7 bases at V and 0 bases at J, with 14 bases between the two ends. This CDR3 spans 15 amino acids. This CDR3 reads CASSPRSRSGNTIYF. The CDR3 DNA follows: TGTGCCAGCTCCCCGAGGTCCCGCTCTGGAAACACCATATATTTT. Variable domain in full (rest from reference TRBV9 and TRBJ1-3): DSGVTQTPKHLITATGQRVTLRCSPRSGDLSVYWYQQSLDQGLQFLIQYYNGEERAKGNILERFSAQQFPDLHSELNLSSLELGDSALYFCASSPRSRSGNTIYFGEGSWLTVV.

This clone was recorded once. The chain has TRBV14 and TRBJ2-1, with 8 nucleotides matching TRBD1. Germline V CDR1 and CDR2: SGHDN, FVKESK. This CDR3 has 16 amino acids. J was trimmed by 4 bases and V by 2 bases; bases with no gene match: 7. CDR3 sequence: CASSQSRQGRYNEQFF. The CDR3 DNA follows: TGTGCCAGCAGCCAAAGCAGACAGGGGCGGTACAATGAGCAGTTCTTC.